The sequence of this T cell receptor (beta chain) was determined in a study of regulatory dendritic cells for organ transplantation. Study outcomes and limitations: Memory CD8+ T cells were the most oligoclonal; naive cells were highly diverse. The most alloreactive TCR clonotypes were found in resting memory CD8+ cells. Alloreactive memory CD8+ T cell pools varied considerably between individuals.

Comments on this clone: As yet, its antigen is unknown.

The CDR3 spans 15 residues. Trimming stripped 4 bases from V and 3 bases from J, with 16 bases between. Germline assignment: CDR1 SGHTA and CDR2 FQGNSA. Profiling relied on immunoSEQ multiplex PCR, and the TCRdb table lists in-frame clones only, not all of them. The sample includes around 20,000 clones, about 70% of them seen just once. Naive CD45RA+ and memory CD45RO+ CD4+ or CD8+ T cells were FACS-sorted. The specimen was memory CD4+ T cells from blood. Sample subset: CD45RO+ memory T cells. V and J are TRBV7-2 and TRBJ2-7; a possible D gene is TRBD2 (6 bases). This TCR was recovered from a human donor in good health. CDR3 nucleotides: TGTGCCAGCAGCTCCGGGACTCGTCCCTACTACGAGCAGTACTTC. Encoded protein: CASSSGTRPYYEQYF. Full variable domain (remainder filled in from reference TRBV7-2 and TRBJ2-7): GAGVSQSPSNKVTEKGKDVELRCDPISGHTALYWYRQSLGQGLEFLIYFQGNSAPDKSGLPSDRFSAERTGGSVSTLTIQRTQQEDSAVYLCASSSGTRPYYEQYFGPGTRLTVT.